This T cell receptor (beta chain) was recorded in a study of shared clonotypes between healthy human individuals. Points on this clone: The antigen is unknown.

CDR1 and CDR2 from the germline V gene are MNHNS and SASEGT. V lost 2 bases, J lost 5 bases, and 4 bases lay in between. CDR3 size: 12 residues. The study's findings and limits: Researchers found naive subsets generally carried larger estimated richness than memory subsets.

Source study methods: Owing to the provision of junction-only sequences devoid of quality scores by immunoSEQ, filtering differed. Libraries were prepared by immunoSEQ multiplex PCR; TCRdb keeps only in-frame clonotypes and omits some of them. That table gives V, J and clone size, and the DNA gave D and trimming. Among nearly 1,000,000 clones, over 60% were seen once, and the ten largest hold roughly 1.5%. This sequence was found in a man between 18 and 35 years old in good health. The chain carries TRBV6-1 and TRBJ1-5; D gene unclear. The sequenced material came from memory CD4+ T cells sorted from blood. Described subset: CD45RA-negative fraction. The CDR3 is CASSENYQPQHF. The CDR3 DNA reads TGTGCCAGCAGTGAAAACTATCAGCCCCAGCATTTT.